The 28 T cell receptor beta chains below come from one sample, sequenced in a study of T cells in Graves' hyperthyroidism and ophthalmopathy. RNA transcripts gave rise to amplified TCR beta CDR3 regions. The study used the HTBI primer set for a first-round RT-PCR of the TCR CDR3. TCRdb used MiXCR to reprocess the multiplex PCR reads, holding one entry per CDR3 protein. This table has hundreds of thousands of distinct CDR3 sequences, roughly 13% appearing once. The sequencing sample was made of blood. These receptors were obtained from a woman in her twenties or thirties with Graves' hyperthyroidism.

In DNA form, the CDR3 reads TGTGCCAGCAGTGAGGAGGGACTAGCGGGGCTACTAGCCAAAAACATTCAGTACTTC. Translating gives CASSEEGLAGLLAKNIQYF. The V gene is TRBV2, the J gene TRBJ2-4; TRBD2 matches at 13 bases. V trimming: 3 bases; J trimming: 0 bases; junction bases outside the gene matches: 8. Germline assignment: CDR1 SNHLY and CDR2 FYNNEI. The CDR3 sequence is 19 residues long.

The V and J genes are TRBV6-1 and TRBJ2-2; maybe TRBD1 (6 bases). Germline V CDR1 and CDR2: MNHNS, SASEGT. This CDR3 has 15 residues. Trimming left V 4 bases short and J 6 bases short, with 15 bases between. The CDR3 loop is CASSVEGEEAGELFF. The DNA of the CDR3 is TGTGCCAGCAGTGTCGAGGGGGAAGAGGCCGGGGAGCTGTTTTTT.

In this sample, this clonotype turned up many times. The genes are TRBV2 and TRBJ2-7; 10 bases are shared with TRBD2. The V gene end was trimmed by 8 bases and the J gene end by 4 bases; junction bases not matched to a gene: 11. Germline values: CDR1 SNHLY, CDR2 FYNNEI. The CDR3 covers 15 residues. This CDR3 reads CASEPSGSSRYEQYF. CDR3 DNA: TGTGCCAGCGAGCCTAGCGGGAGTTCACGTTACGAGCAGTACTTC.

This clonotype came up many times. An end of the junction does not agree with germline; a read error may underlie this. The chain recombines TRBV7-7 with TRBJ2-5; D is ambiguous. The CDR3 totals 13 residues. Germline lookup yields CDR1 SSHAT and CDR2 FNYEAQ (reference sequence). This chain's CDR3 is CASSLDPGVAQYF. The CDR3 DNA reads TGTGCTAGCAGCTTAGACCCCGGAGTGGCCCAGTACTTC.

V usage is TRBV4-3 and J usage is TRBJ2-7; TRBD1 agrees at 9 bases. Germline assignment: CDR1 LGHNA and CDR2 YSLEER. V shed 0 bases, J shed 6 bases, and the junction held 15 bases outside the gene matches. The CDR3 totals 18 residues. CDR3 coding DNA: TGCGCCAGCAGCCAAGAAGGAATCCGGGACAGGGCACTCTGCGAGCAGTACTTC. It is translated as CASSQEGIRDRALCEQYF.

In regard to this clonotype: A single base separates this from a much larger clone, so it may be a read error. This rearrangement joins TRBV5-1 to TRBJ2-3, with TRBD2 matching 7 bases. With 4 bases clipped from V and 6 bases from J, the junction kept 14 bases outside the gene matches. Germline loops: CDR1 SGHRS, CDR2 YFSETQ. The CDR3 runs 16 residues. The DNA for the CDR3 is TGCGCCAGCAGCCTCGGGGCGGGAGCGGCAAGGGATACGCAGTATTTT. Protein: CASSLGAGAARDTQYF.

The chain is built from TRBV12-3 or TRBV12-4 and TRBJ2-7; 8 bases fit TRBD2. The CDR3 loop spans 14 amino acids. With 5 bases clipped from V and 6 bases from J, the junction kept 9 bases outside the gene matches. The chain's CDR3 is CASSTKAGVPEQYF. In nucleotides, the CDR3 is TGTGCCAGCAGTACAAAAGCGGGAGTCCCCGAGCAGTACTTC.

This clonotype occurred many times. The J gene is TRBJ1-2, the V gene TRBV11-2; no firm D call. Germline V gene sequence: CDR1 SGHAT, CDR2 FQNNGV. CDR3 size: 13 residues. V shed 5 bases and J shed 6 bases, with 13 bases lying between them. CDR3 protein: CASSTWTEDGYTF. The CDR3 region has the DNA TGTGCCAGCAGCACCTGGACGGAGGATGGCTACACCTTC.

This clonotype was counted only a few times. This sequence joins TRBV2 and TRBJ1-4; 9 bases agree with TRBD1. This CDR3 has 17 amino acids. V gave up 4 bases and J gave up 10 bases; unmatched junction bases: 16. Germline V gives CDR1 SNHLY, CDR2 FYNNEI. In DNA, the CDR3 is TGTGCCAGCAGTGTGTGGGGCATCCGGGGACAGGGAGGAAAACTGTTTTTT. It specifies CASSVWGIRGQGGKLFF.

Ten or more counts support this clonotype. V usage is TRBV27 and J usage is TRBJ2-2; 7 nucleotides line up with TRBD1. The V gene's germline CDR1 is MNHEY and CDR2 SMNVEV (reference sequence). The length of the CDR3 is 14 residues. Unmatched junction bases numbered 8, after V lost 6 bases and J lost 7 bases. CDR3 coding DNA: TGTGCCAGCAGGAGACAGGGCGGCGGCGGGGAGCTGTTTTTT. It is translated as CASRRQGGGGELFF.

This clonotype was seen many times. J is TRBJ2-3 and V is TRBV7-8; 8 bases agree with TRBD2. CDR3 length: 15 residues. After removal of 3 bases from V and 1 base from J, the junction contained 3 bases not matched to a gene. Germline CDR1 reads SGHVS; CDR2 reads FQNEAQ. The CDR3 protein is CASSFRAGGTDTQYF. The CDR3 DNA reads as TGTGCCAGCAGCTTCCGAGCGGGAGGCACAGATACGCAGTATTTT.

The chain has TRBV20-1 and TRBJ2-3; D unresolved. Germline V gene data show CDR1 as DFQATT and CDR2 as SNEGSKA (reference sequence). This CDR3 is 13 amino acids long. Trimming removed 3 bases from V and 0 bases from J, with 7 bases in between. CDR3 sequence reads: CSASPRSTDTQYF. CDR3 bases: TGCAGTGCTAGTCCCCGGAGCACAGATACGCAGTATTTT.

The J gene is TRBJ2-5, the V gene TRBV7-8, with D tentatively TRBD2 (7 bases). This CDR3 contains 14 residues. The germline V and J ends were trimmed by 3 bases and 5 bases, with 13 bases remaining between them. CDR1 and CDR2 from the germline V gene are SGHVS and FQNEAQ. This CDR3 reads CASSLWGGAETQYF. The DNA of the CDR3 is TGTGCCAGCAGCTTGTGGGGGGGCGCGGAGACCCAGTACTTC.

This clonotype was found a few times. This chain joins TRBV6-6 and TRBJ1-2; 7 bases match TRBD1. The CDR3 contains 17 residues. Per the germline V gene, CDR1 is MNHNY and CDR2 is SVGAGI (reference sequence). V trimming: 0 bases; J trimming: 4 bases; junction bases outside the gene matches: 11. CDR3 nucleotide sequence: TGTGCCAGCAGTTACTCGGCAGGGGGTGATCATAGCTATGGCTACACCTTC. Translated, it gives CASSYSAGGDHSYGYTF.

This clonotype was counted ten times or more. The CDR3 coding sequence is TGTGCCAGCAGTTTATACGGCTATAGCAATCAGCCCCAGCATTTT. Its protein is CASSLYGYSNQPQHF. The chain is built from TRBV28 and TRBJ1-5; D is unclear. Germline V gene data show CDR1 as MDHEN and CDR2 as SYDVKM. Deletions cut 1 base from V and 0 bases from J, with 7 bases between. The CDR3 contains 15 residues.

This clonotype was recorded only once. Since a much larger clone is just one base distant, this may be a read error. This chain uses TRBV28 with TRBJ2-3; 7 bases fit TRBD2. Trimming took 2 bases from V and 5 from J; bases not matched to a gene: 10. The CDR3 length is 16 residues. Germline V CDR1 and CDR2: MDHEN, SYDVKM. The CDR3 bases are TGTGCCAGCAGTTTAGGGGACTACTACTCCAAAGATACGCAGTATTTT. Its translation: CASSLGDYYSKDTQYF.

This clonotype was detected ten times or more. The chain joins TRBV7-2 to TRBJ2-1, with TRBD2 matching 12 bases. With V trimmed by 5 bases and J by 6 bases, 11 bases remained unmatched. Per germline, CDR1 SGHTA and CDR2 FQGNSA. This CDR3 contains 17 residues. CDR3 in amino acids: CASSPWTSGMVVNEQFF. Here the CDR3 DNA reads TGTGCCAGCAGCCCTTGGACTAGCGGGATGGTCGTCAATGAGCAGTTCTTC.

This clonotype has only a few counts. This chain links TRBV19 with TRBJ2-1; D ambiguous. The CDR3 runs to 11 residues. Germline-derived CDR1 and CDR2 are LNHDA and SQIVND (reference sequence). V was cut by 2 bases and J by 13 bases, with 9 bases left in between. The CDR3 bases are TGTGCCAGTAGTATAACCTTTTTCCAGTTCTTC. It is translated as CASSITFFQFF. Variable domain in full (rest from reference TRBV19 and TRBJ2-1): DGGITQSPKYLFRKEGQNVTLSCEQNLNHDAMYWYRQDPGQGLRLIYYSQIVNDFQKGDIAEGYSVSREKKESFPLTVTSAQKNPTAFYLCASSITFFQFFGPGTRLTVL.

This clonotype was observed many times. The rearrangement links TRBV2 to TRBJ2-1, with D maybe TRBD1 (5 bases). This CDR3 has 12 residues. V was trimmed by 3 bases and J by 9 bases, leaving 9 bases between them. CDR1 and CDR2 from the germline V gene are SNHLY and FYNNEI. For the CDR3, the DNA is TGTGCCAGCAGTGATAAGGGGATTGAGCAGTTCTTC. Its protein product is CASSDKGIEQFF.

This clonotype was detected only a few times. J is TRBJ2-5 and V is TRBV11-2; D not certain. Germline CDR1 reads SGHAT; CDR2 reads FQNNGV. This CDR3 comprises 14 residues. V shed 1 base and J shed 5 bases, with 11 bases lying between them. CDR3 in DNA: TGTGCCAGCAGCTTAGCTACAGTGGGGGAGACCCAGTACTTC. It codes for CASSLATVGETQYF.

This clonotype was seen only a few times. V is TRBV27 and J is TRBJ2-5; 8 bases are shared with TRBD1. Germline CDR1 and CDR2: MNHEY and SMNVEV (reference sequence). CDR3 size: 16 residues. J was trimmed by 5 bases and V by 4 bases; bases with no gene match: 12. For the CDR3, the DNA is TGTGCCAGCAGTTCTTGGGCCGGACAGGGCCAGGAGACCCAGTACTTC. Protein: CASSSWAGQGQETQYF.

This clonotype has at least ten counts. This chain connects TRBV24-1 to TRBJ1-4; a weak D match, TRBD1 (5 bases). The germline gives CDR1 KGHDR, CDR2 SFDVKD. V lost 2 bases and J 5 bases, leaving 8 bases between the germline ends. The CDR3 spans 14 residues. The CDR3 protein is CATSDSGGNEKLFF. CDR3 nucleotides: TGTGCCACCAGTGATTCCGGGGGGAATGAAAAACTGTTTTTT.

The rearrangement links TRBV12-3 or TRBV12-4 to TRBJ2-1; the D gene is possibly TRBD2 (8 bases). Trimming shortened V by 2 bases and J by 10 bases, and 15 bases separated the two germline ends. The CDR3 extends over 14 amino acids. CDR3 sequence reads: CASSLRGGQREQFF. The CDR3 coding sequence is TGTGCCAGCAGTTTACGGGGGGGACAGCGAGAGCAGTTCTTC.

This clonotype came up many times. The chain joins TRBV12-3 or TRBV12-4 to TRBJ2-1, with D possibly matching TRBD2 (6 bases). V was clipped by 7 bases and J by 0 bases, with 22 bases between them. The CDR3 has 18 amino acids. The CDR3 loop is CASTPVGGVESSYNEQFF. CDR3 in DNA: TGTGCCAGCACCCCGGTGGGAGGAGTGGAGAGCTCCTACAATGAGCAGTTCTTC.

The V call is TRBV24-1, the J call TRBJ2-7; tentatively, D is TRBD2 (6 bases). This CDR3 is built from 16 residues. From germline, CDR1 is KGHDR and CDR2 SFDVKD. V shed 2 bases and J shed 6 bases, with 19 bases lying between them. The CDR3 nucleotides read TGTGCCACCAGTGATTCGGGACTCCGCGGGGTTCGCGAGCAGTACTTC. As protein: CATSDSGLRGVREQYF.

This clonotype was found many times. The CDR3 nucleotides are TGTGCCAGCAGTTTGATGTTTGGTACGGTCACCGGGGAGCTGTTTTTT. It translates to CASSLMFGTVTGELFF. The chain has TRBV28 and TRBJ2-2, with D unclear. Looked up from germline, CDR1 is MDHEN and CDR2 is SYDVKM. The CDR3 extends over 16 amino acids. Trimming left V 3 bases short and J 4 bases short, with 15 bases between.

This chain links TRBV6-5 with TRBJ1-1; D gene ambiguous. The CDR3 sequence is 15 residues long. From germline, CDR1 is MNHEY and CDR2 SVGAGI. V was shortened by 0 bases and J by 4 bases, with 12 bases between the two germline ends. The CDR3 protein is CASSYSWDWGTEAFF. The CDR3 DNA reads TGTGCCAGCAGTTACTCCTGGGATTGGGGCACTGAAGCTTTCTTT.

The V and J genes are TRBV7-9 and TRBJ1-3, with TRBD1 as a possible D gene (5 bases). V was pared by 5 bases and J by 6 bases, with 20 bases between. Germline V gene data show CDR1 as SEHNR and CDR2 as FQNEAQ (reference sequence). This CDR3 has 16 amino acids. In nucleotides, the CDR3 is TGTGCCAGCAGCAGGCTAACAGGCCCTAGGGAAAACACCATATATTTT. Its translation is CASSRLTGPRENTIYF.